A single sample is the source of the 29 T cell receptor beta chains below, sequenced in a study of cytomegalovirus exposure and HLA in healthy donors. PCR employed 60 Vbeta and 13 Jbeta primers. The method was immunoSEQ multiplex PCR; TCRdb's version includes in-frame clones alone and lacks a portion of them. The data contain around 120,000 clones, 75% to 85% of them seen just once; the ten biggest clones take up roughly 2%. Sequencing was carried out using PBMCs. These receptors came from a man younger than 35 in good health and CMV-seronegative.

This chain uses TRBV6-1 with TRBJ2-3; 10 bases fit TRBD1. The CDR3 has 16 residues. Looked up from germline, CDR1 is MNHNS and CDR2 is SASEGT. The V segment lost 3 bases and the J segment 3 bases; nucleotides outside the gene matches: 6. The CDR3 is CASSDFPGQGTDTQYF. For the CDR3, the DNA is TGTGCCAGCAGTGATTTTCCGGGACAGGGGACAGATACGCAGTATTTT.

V usage is TRBV6-1 and J usage is TRBJ2-7; 7 bases are shared with TRBD1. V lost 6 bases to trimming and J lost 3 bases; unmatched junction nucleotides: 8. The CDR3 covers 14 residues. In germline, CDR1 is MNHNS, CDR2 SASEGT. CDR3: CASSGQGQYYEQYV. In DNA, the CDR3 is TGTGCCAGCAGCGGGCAGGGACAGTACTACGAGCAGTACGTC.

The chain couples TRBV25-1 to TRBJ1-1; 7 positions match TRBD1. The germline CDR1 and CDR2 sequences are MGHDK and SYGVNS. The CDR3 runs 14 residues. V was clipped by 8 bases and J by 8 bases; unmatched bases: 14. CDR3 region: CASSRTGLGWEAFF. Here the CDR3 DNA reads TGTGCCAGCTCGAGGACAGGTCTTGGGTGGGAAGCTTTCTTT.

The V gene is TRBV5-4, the J gene TRBJ2-3, with D possibly being TRBD2 (5 bases). Germline values: CDR1 SGHNT, CDR2 YYREEE (reference sequence). This CDR3 spans 12 amino acids. V shed 4 bases and J shed 11 bases, with 14 bases lying between them. CDR3 amino acids: CASSARGSGQYF. The CDR3 DNA follows: TGTGCCAGCAGCGCCCGTGGGAGTGGGCAGTATTTT.

Details on this clone: This sample also contains other DNA sequences that code for the same CDR3. This chain joins TRBV18 and TRBJ2-2; 10 bases line up with TRBD1. CDR1 is KGHSH, CDR2 LQKENI, per germline. Trimming took 2 bases from V and 4 from J; bases not matched to a gene: 1. The CDR3 contains 15 residues. In nucleotides, the CDR3 is TGTGCCAGCTCACCAGGGACAGGGGCCACCGGGGAGCTGTTTTTT. Protein sequence: CASSPGTGATGELFF.

This chain uses TRBV7-9 with TRBJ2-7; no clear D gene. The V gene lost 4 bases and the J gene lost 2 bases, with 9 bases spanning the gap. Germline CDR1 SEHNR, CDR2 FQNEAQ (reference sequence). This CDR3 comprises 13 residues. The CDR3 DNA reads as TGTGCCAGCAGCTGGAGCGCGGCCTACGAGCAGTACTTC. Protein: CASSWSAAYEQYF.

This clone was picked up many times. V gene TRBV6-5 combines with J gene TRBJ1-1; unclear D gene. The V gene lost 0 bases and the J gene lost 1 base, with 9 bases spanning the gap. The germline V gene encodes CDR1 MNHEY and CDR2 SVGAGI. The CDR3 sequence is 15 residues long. The CDR3 region is CASSYSASGNTEAFF. The CDR3 nucleotides read TGTGCCAGCAGTTACTCGGCCTCAGGGAACACTGAAGCTTTCTTT.

V is TRBV18 and J is TRBJ1-1, with 7 bases that match TRBD1. V was clipped by 1 base and J by 5 bases; unmatched bases: 4. CDR3 size: 14 residues. CDR1 is KGHSH and CDR2 is LQKENI in the germline V gene. The CDR3 coding sequence is TGTGCCAGCTCACCACAGGGGGCTTTTACTGAAGCTTTCTTT. It encodes CASSPQGAFTEAFF.

The gene calls are TRBV7-9 and TRBJ2-3; 8 positions agree with TRBD2. In germline, CDR1 is SEHNR, CDR2 FQNEAQ (reference sequence). The CDR3 runs 17 residues. Germline trimming cut 6 bases from V and 1 base from J; bases unmatched to any gene: 12. CDR3 loop: CASRSPGAGARTDTQYF. CDR3 bases: TGTGCCAGCAGGAGCCCCGGAGCGGGAGCCCGCACAGATACGCAGTATTTT.

The rearrangement joins TRBV29-1 to TRBJ2-1, with TRBD2 identical over 13 bases. This CDR3 contains 15 residues. J gave up 3 bases and V 5 bases, and 4 bases lay outside the gene matches. Germline lookup yields CDR1 SQVTM and CDR2 ANQGSEA. The CDR3 DNA reads TGCAGCGTTTCGAGGACTAGCGGGAGCTACAATGAGCAGTTCTTC. It codes for CSVSRTSGSYNEQFF.

The chain combines TRBV2 with TRBJ1-5; TRBD1 aligns across 10 bases. In germline, CDR1 is SNHLY, CDR2 FYNNEI. Germline trimming cut 6 bases from V and 6 bases from J; bases unmatched to any gene: 5. This CDR3 comprises 14 residues. The CDR3 DNA follows: TGTGCCAGCAGGGACAGGGGGATCGGTCAGCCCCAGCATTTT. Translation: CASRDRGIGQPQHF.

V is TRBV6-1 and J is TRBJ1-2, with a tentative D call TRBD1 (5 bases). Germline V CDR1 and CDR2: MNHNS, SASEGT. V gave up 8 bases and J gave up 8 bases, with 9 bases separating them. The CDR3 is 10 amino acids. The CDR3 region has the DNA TGTGCCAGCGGGAGGGGAGGCTACACCTTC. This encodes CASGRGGYTF.

At least ten counts were recorded for this clone. This chain connects TRBV2 to TRBJ2-3, with TRBD2 matching 12 bases. J gave up 8 bases and V 6 bases, and 3 bases lay outside the gene matches. The CDR3 length is 13 residues. Germline V lookup: CDR1 SNHLY, CDR2 FYNNEI. This chain's CDR3 is CASRLTSGGTQYF. CDR3 nucleotide sequence: TGTGCCAGCAGATTGACTAGCGGGGGTACGCAGTATTTT.

The CDR3 sequence is CASSTQRVDTQYF. The CDR3 DNA follows: TGTGCCAGTAGTACACAGAGGGTAGATACGCAGTATTTT. This chain links TRBV19 with TRBJ2-3, with a tentative D call TRBD2 (5 bases). This CDR3 has 13 residues. Germline lookup yields CDR1 LNHDA and CDR2 SQIVND (reference sequence). Trimming stripped 4 bases from V and 5 bases from J, with 10 bases between. Complete variable domain (other parts from reference TRBV19 and TRBJ2-3): DGGITQSPKYLFRKEGQNVTLSCEQNLNHDAMYWYRQDPGQGLRLIYYSQIVNDFQKGDIAEGYSVSREKKESFPLTVTSAQKNPTAFYLCASSTQRVDTQYFGPGTRLTVL.

The V gene is TRBV19, the J gene TRBJ2-7, with 8 bases aligning to TRBD2. Losses at the gene ends were 2 bases for V and 4 bases for J; bases not matched to a gene: 4. The germline gives CDR1 LNHDA, CDR2 SQIVND (reference sequence). The CDR3 has 14 residues. CDR3 DNA: TGTGCCAGTAGTATACTAGCGGGCGTATACGAGCAGTACTTC. Protein sequence: CASSILAGVYEQYF.

This clone was recorded once. The V gene is TRBV7-2, the J gene TRBJ2-7; 9 bases line up with TRBD2. The CDR3 is 13 amino acids. The trim removed 7 bases at V and 6 bases at J, leaving 7 bases unmatched. Germline-derived CDR1 and CDR2 are SGHTA and FQGNSA. The CDR3 nucleotides read TGTGCCAGCATTAGCGGGAGTTATGGCGAGCAGTACTTC. Its protein is CASISGSYGEQYF.

The V and J genes are TRBV14 and TRBJ1-1, with D possibly being TRBD1 (6 bases). This CDR3 has 13 residues. From germline, CDR1 is SGHDN and CDR2 FVKESK. The V and J ends lost 0 bases and 11 bases respectively, with 13 bases between them. DNA for the CDR3: TGTGCCAGCAGCCAAGATTCAGGGGAGGGGGCTTTCTTT. Its translation: CASSQDSGEGAFF. Supplemented by reference TRBV14 and TRBJ1-1, the full variable domain reads EAGVTQFPSHSVIEKGQTVTLRCDPISGHDNLYWYRRVMGKEIKFLLHFVKESKQDESGMPNNRFLAERTGGTYSTLKVQPAELEDSGVYFCASSQDSGEGAFFGQGTRLTVV.

V gene TRBV19 combines with J gene TRBJ2-1; 12 bases align to TRBD2. Germline values: CDR1 LNHDA, CDR2 SQIVND (reference sequence). This CDR3 is 15 amino acids long. V gave up 1 base and J gave up 12 bases; unmatched junction bases: 7. CDR3 amino acids: CASSIVSSGGAGQFF. In DNA form, the CDR3 reads TGTGCCAGTAGTATAGTATCTAGCGGGGGGGCCGGGCAGTTCTTC.

The chain links TRBV6-1 to TRBJ1-6; TRBD1 might be the D (6 bases). CDR3 length: 15 residues. Per germline, CDR1 MNHNS and CDR2 SASEGT. The V end lost 3 bases, the J end lost 8 bases, and 14 bases lay between the germline ends. CDR3 protein: CASSEGGAVYSPLHF. The CDR3 coding sequence is TGTGCCAGCAGTGAGGGGGGGGCGGTATATTCACCCCTCCACTTT.

There are a few counts of this clone. The chain is built from TRBV7-6 and TRBJ2-1, with 12 bases matching TRBD2. The J segment lost 7 bases and the V segment lost 2 bases, leaving 6 bases of the junction unmatched. The CDR3 has 16 amino acids. From germline, CDR1 is SGHVS and CDR2 FNYEAQ. The CDR3, as DNA: TGTGCCAGCAGCTTACACGGACTAGCGGGACAAAATGAGCAGTTCTTC. Amino acid sequence: CASSLHGLAGQNEQFF. The full variable domain, completed using reference TRBV7-6 and TRBJ2-1, is GAGVSQSPRYKVTKRGQDVALRCDPISGHVSLYWYRQALGQGPEFLTYFNYEAQQDKSGLPNDRFSAERPEGSISTLTIQRTEQRDSAMYRCASSLHGLAGQNEQFFGPGTRLTVL.

The chain carries TRBV15 and TRBJ1-6; the D gene is possibly TRBD1 (6 bases). This CDR3 is 15 amino acids long. Germline CDR1 is LNHNV and CDR2 is YYDKDF (reference sequence). V was pared by 3 bases and J by 4 bases, with 10 bases between. This CDR3 is CATSSSGQYNSPLHF. CDR3 DNA: TGTGCCACCAGCAGTTCGGGACAATATAATTCACCCCTCCACTTT.

This clone was observed a handful of times. The gene calls are TRBV2 and TRBJ2-1; 11 bases are shared with TRBD2. The CDR3 contains 17 residues. J was trimmed by 8 bases and V by 6 bases; bases with no gene match: 15. In germline, CDR1 is SNHLY, CDR2 FYNNEI. CDR3 sequence: CASRDDYSGREVDEQFF. For the CDR3, the DNA is TGTGCCAGCAGGGACGACTATAGCGGGAGGGAAGTGGATGAGCAGTTCTTC.

In its sample, this clone was seen once. This sequence joins TRBV6-1 and TRBJ2-7; D gene ambiguous. The CDR3 is 13 residues long. V lost 2 bases, J lost 6 bases, and 11 bases lay in between. Germline V gene sequence: CDR1 MNHNS, CDR2 SASEGT. CDR3 DNA sequence: TGTGCCAGCAGTGAAAGTCAAAATAGCGAGCAGTACGTC. This translates into CASSESQNSEQYV.

The J gene is TRBJ2-1, the V gene TRBV18, with a possible D match to TRBD2 (5 bases). CDR1 is KGHSH and CDR2 is LQKENI in the germline V gene. The V end was cut by 3 bases, the J end by 7 bases, with 22 bases between. This CDR3 region has 17 residues. CDR3 sequence reads: CASSPYTSFSRENEQFF. Written as DNA, the CDR3 is TGTGCCAGCTCACCTTACACTAGTTTCAGTCGCGAGAATGAGCAGTTCTTC.

The genes are TRBV19 and TRBJ2-3, with TRBD1 identical over 9 bases. The germline V gene encodes CDR1 LNHDA and CDR2 SQIVND (reference sequence). V lost 10 bases to trimming and J lost 2 bases; unmatched junction nucleotides: 13. The CDR3 spans 16 residues. CDR3 loop: CATKTGTGHSTDTQYF. The CDR3 DNA is TGTGCCACGAAGACCGGGACAGGGCACTCCACAGATACGCAGTATTTT.

The J gene is TRBJ1-4, the V gene TRBV6-4, with 10 bases matching TRBD1. The CDR3 sequence is 15 residues long. Germline CDR1 and CDR2: MRHNA and SNTAGT. The V and J ends lost 8 bases and 8 bases, in that order; junction bases with no gene match: 11. CDR3 residues: CASPGSWTGGEKLFF. CDR3 coding DNA: TGTGCCAGCCCCGGGTCATGGACAGGGGGGGAAAAACTGTTTTTT.

This clone was detected once. The chain combines TRBV25-1 with TRBJ1-1; tentatively, D is TRBD1 (6 bases). The CDR3 sequence is 15 residues long. Germline CDR1 is MGHDK and CDR2 is SYGVNS. V was pared by 9 bases and J by 3 bases, with 20 bases between. CDR3: CASDQGPGRDTEAFF. The CDR3 DNA sequence: TGTGCCAGTGACCAGGGGCCCGGTCGGGACACTGAAGCTTTCTTT.

The J gene is TRBJ1-3, the V gene TRBV7-9, with 9 bases aligning to TRBD1. Trimming at V came to 5 bases and at J to 0 bases, leaving 5 bases not matched to a gene. Germline CDR1 is SEHNR and CDR2 is FQNEAQ (reference sequence). The CDR3 loop spans 16 amino acids. CDR3 loop: CASSRTGESSGNTIYF. The CDR3, as DNA: TGTGCCAGCAGCCGGACAGGGGAGAGCTCTGGAAACACCATATATTTT.

CDR3 residues: CASSFHRRHTEAFF. CDR3 coding DNA: TGTGCCAGCAGTTTCCACAGGCGGCACACTGAAGCTTTCTTT. V gene TRBV27 combines with J gene TRBJ1-1; D may be TRBD1 (5 bases). Germline V gene data show CDR1 as MNHEY and CDR2 as SMNVEV (reference sequence). The CDR3 spans 14 residues. V lost 3 bases and J 3 bases, leaving 11 bases between the germline ends.